The rows below give T cell receptor beta chains drawn from one sample of a study of blood T cell repertoires in COVID-19. The data were produced by immunoSEQ multiplex PCR, yet TCRdb's version contains in-frame clones alone and is incomplete. This table holds about 180,000 clones, about 88% found once. Sequenced input: PBMCs or T cells enriched from blood (not recorded which). These receptors all come from a woman aged 50 to 60 who had recovered from COVID-19. Both conserved end residues are part of each CDR3. D genes are given only for firm matches. The size entry is marked missing in some rows and otherwise reads once, few, many or a size class.

j_call: TRBJ2-3
clone_size: NA
cdr3_length: 15
d_call: NA
v_call: TRBV2
cdr3_nt: TGTGCCAGCAGCGACCCTGGGGAGAGGCCAGATACGCAGTATTTT
cdr3_aa: CASSDPGERPDTQYF

j_call: TRBJ2-2
clone_size: NA
cdr3_length: 15
d_call: TRBD2
v_call: TRBV30
cdr3_nt: TGTGCCTGGAGCTTGACTAGCGGGGCCACCGGGGAGCTGTTTTTT
cdr3_aa: CAWSLTSGATGELFF

j_call: TRBJ2-3
clone_size: once
cdr3_length: 16
d_call: TRBD2
v_call: TRBV5-5
cdr3_nt: TGTGCCAGCAGCTTGGACGGTAGCGGGGGTGCAGATACGCAGTATTTT
cdr3_aa: CASSLDGSGGADTQYF

j_call: TRBJ1-1
clone_size: NA
cdr3_length: 13
d_call: NA
v_call: TRBV12-3/TRBV12-4
cdr3_nt: TGTGCCAGCAGTTTCTCGGGTAACACTGAAGCTTTCTTT
cdr3_aa: CASSFSGNTEAFF

j_call: TRBJ2-1
clone_size: NA
cdr3_length: 13
d_call: TRBD1
v_call: TRBV7-2
cdr3_nt: TGTGCCAGCAGCCCTGGACAGGGACGGGAGCAGTTCTTC
cdr3_aa: CASSPGQGREQFF

j_call: TRBJ2-3
clone_size: NA
cdr3_length: 15
d_call: TRBD2
v_call: TRBV11-2
cdr3_nt: TGTGCCAGCAGCTCCCTAGCGGGAGCCTCAGATACGCAGTATTTT
cdr3_aa: CASSSLAGASDTQYF

j_call: TRBJ1-4
clone_size: NA
cdr3_length: 14
d_call: NA
v_call: TRBV7-2
cdr3_nt: TGTGCCAGCGGGAATCGGCAGGGGCATGAAAAACTGTTTTTT
cdr3_aa: CASGNRQGHEKLFF

j_call: TRBJ2-7
clone_size: NA
cdr3_length: 13
d_call: NA
v_call: TRBV30
cdr3_nt: TGTGCCTGGAGGGCGGGACAGACCTACGAGCAGTACTTC
cdr3_aa: CAWRAGQTYEQYF

j_call: TRBJ1-2
clone_size: NA
cdr3_length: 14
d_call: TRBD1
v_call: TRBV11-1
cdr3_nt: TGTGCCAGCAGCTTAGGACAGGGGAACTATGGCTACACCTTC
cdr3_aa: CASSLGQGNYGYTF

j_call: TRBJ1-1
clone_size: few
cdr3_length: 15
d_call: NA
v_call: TRBV2
cdr3_nt: TGTGCCAGCAGCGAACTCCTAGGAGGGGCCACTGAAGCTTTCTTT
cdr3_aa: CASSELLGGATEAFF

j_call: TRBJ1-1
clone_size: once
cdr3_length: 13
d_call: NA
v_call: TRBV12-3/TRBV12-4
cdr3_nt: TGTGCCAGCGGGGGTTGGGGGCTGACTGAAGCTTTCTTT
cdr3_aa: CASGGWGLTEAFF

j_call: TRBJ1-5
clone_size: NA
cdr3_length: 14
d_call: NA
v_call: TRBV3-1/TRBV3-2
cdr3_nt: TGTGCCAGCAGCCAAGATCTAGGTAATCAGCCCCAGCATTTT
cdr3_aa: CASSQDLGNQPQHF

j_call: TRBJ2-3
clone_size: NA
cdr3_length: 21
d_call: TRBD2
v_call: TRBV18
cdr3_nt: TGTGCCAGCTCACCACTTCGGATTCTGAAGCTAGCGGGAGGAGTCCCAGATACGCAGTATTTT
cdr3_aa: CASSPLRILKLAGGVPDTQYF

j_call: TRBJ2-3
clone_size: NA
cdr3_length: 18
d_call: TRBD2
v_call: TRBV2
cdr3_nt: TGTGCCAGCCGGGTAATGGGACTAGCGGGAGAGGGAAGAGATACGCAGTATTTT
cdr3_aa: CASRVMGLAGEGRDTQYF

j_call: TRBJ1-5
clone_size: NA
cdr3_length: 16
d_call: TRBD1
v_call: TRBV6-1
cdr3_nt: TGTGCCAGCAGTGGGTATGGACAGGGGAAGGGCCAGCCCCAGCATTTT
cdr3_aa: CASSGYGQGKGQPQHF

j_call: TRBJ2-7
clone_size: NA
cdr3_length: 15
d_call: NA
v_call: TRBV7-9
cdr3_nt: TGTGCCAGCAGCTTCGGAACAGCTACCACCTACGAGCAGTACTTC
cdr3_aa: CASSFGTATTYEQYF

j_call: TRBJ1-3
clone_size: NA
cdr3_length: 15
d_call: NA
v_call: TRBV7-9
cdr3_nt: TGTGCCAGCAGCCTATCGGGACTGACTGGAAACACCATATATTTT
cdr3_aa: CASSLSGLTGNTIYF

j_call: TRBJ1-3
clone_size: NA
cdr3_length: 16
d_call: TRBD1
v_call: TRBV18
cdr3_nt: TGTGCCAGCTCACCAGTTGGACAGGGATTTGGAAACACCATATATTTT
cdr3_aa: CASSPVGQGFGNTIYF

j_call: TRBJ2-7
clone_size: NA
cdr3_length: 15
d_call: NA
v_call: TRBV19
cdr3_nt: TGTGCCAGTAGTATCAAGGGGACATCCACCTACGAGCAGTACTTC
cdr3_aa: CASSIKGTSTYEQYF

j_call: TRBJ2-2
clone_size: NA
cdr3_length: 15
d_call: TRBD1
v_call: TRBV5-1
cdr3_nt: TGCGCCAGCAGCCAAAGGACAGGGGGGACCGGGGAGCTGTTTTTT
cdr3_aa: CASSQRTGGTGELFF

j_call: TRBJ1-2
clone_size: once
cdr3_length: 13
d_call: TRBD1
v_call: TRBV29-1
cdr3_nt: TGCAGCGCCGAACGACAGGGGGCAAAAGGCTACACCTTC
cdr3_aa: CSAERQGAKGYTF

j_call: TRBJ2-7
clone_size: NA
cdr3_length: 16
d_call: NA
v_call: TRBV27
cdr3_nt: TGTGCCAGCAGTTTATCAGTCGGACATACTACCTACGAGCAGTACTTC
cdr3_aa: CASSLSVGHTTYEQYF

j_call: TRBJ2-2
clone_size: few
cdr3_length: 18
d_call: NA
v_call: TRBV7-6
cdr3_nt: TGTGCCAGCAGCCTCTCCTTAACAGGGCGACGAAACACCGGGGAGCTGTTTTTT
cdr3_aa: CASSLSLTGRRNTGELFF

j_call: TRBJ1-1
clone_size: NA
cdr3_length: 15
d_call: NA
v_call: TRBV7-9
cdr3_nt: TGTGCCAGCAGCTTAGGGGGGCAGCTGAACACTGAAGCTTTCTTT
cdr3_aa: CASSLGGQLNTEAFF

j_call: TRBJ2-2
clone_size: once
cdr3_length: 14
d_call: NA
v_call: TRBV11-3
cdr3_nt: TGTGCCAGCAGCTTAGGATTGGCCAGCGGGGAGCTGTTTTTT
cdr3_aa: CASSLGLASGELFF

j_call: TRBJ2-2
clone_size: NA
cdr3_length: 14
d_call: TRBD1
v_call: TRBV18
cdr3_nt: TGTGCCAGCTCGCCCGACAGGGTCACCGGGGAGCTGTTTTTT
cdr3_aa: CASSPDRVTGELFF

j_call: TRBJ2-3
clone_size: NA
cdr3_length: 15
d_call: TRBD1
v_call: TRBV6-2/TRBV6-3
cdr3_nt: TGTGCCAGCAGTTACTCTCCAGGGGGCAAAGATACGCAGTATTTT
cdr3_aa: CASSYSPGGKDTQYF

j_call: TRBJ1-5
clone_size: once
cdr3_length: 17
d_call: TRBD1
v_call: TRBV18
cdr3_nt: TGTGCCAGCTCACCCCCGGGAGGACAGGGAATCAATCAGCCCCAGCATTTT
cdr3_aa: CASSPPGGQGINQPQHF

j_call: TRBJ1-4
clone_size: NA
cdr3_length: 22
d_call: TRBD1
v_call: TRBV4-2
cdr3_nt: TGTGCCAGCAGCCAAGATCGGAGGGAGCGGGACAGGGTTAGCGCAACTAATGAAAAACTGTTTTTT
cdr3_aa: CASSQDRRERDRVSATNEKLFF